This T cell receptor beta chain is from a study of T cells in Graves' hyperthyroidism and ophthalmopathy (dated by TCRdb to about 2019). About the investigation overall: To identify distinguishing TCR V-J signatures, a discovery cohort of around 98 patients was used, comprising 43 with Graves' ophthalmopathy and some 57 with stable Graves' hyperthyroidism. Whether ophthalmopathy could be predicted prospectively was tested in an independent validation cohort made up of about 20 hyperthyroidism patients plus 17 patients who later progressed to ophthalmopathy. For training and testing, the 95 to 100 patients in the discovery cohort were randomly divided in a 7:3 ratio. The study also compared thyroid tissue and blood T-cell repertoires from a handful of Graves' hyperthyroidism patients. After blood sampling, hyperthyroidism patients were treated with methimazole at a starting dose of 30 mg daily, and ophthalmopathy patients were treated with high-dose intravenous methylprednisolone. The paper describes TCR Vbeta CDR3 sequencing of 140 or so peripheral blood samples, made up of 43 ophthalmopathy patients, some 80 hyperthyroidism patients and 17 progressor patients. Broader findings and caveats from the paper: No statistical method was used to set the sample size in advance, and investigators knew the group allocation. Most expanded thyroid clonotypes (frequency above 0.001) were also detected in blood, suggesting blood repertoires may reflect thyroid immune responses. In validation, progression to ophthalmopathy was predicted by the model with nearly 71% sensitivity and 72.22% specificity, a median of around 6.5 months before onset. Ophthalmopathy was separated from stable hyperthyroidism by a 13 V-J signature model, with around 90% sensitivity and 81% to 82% specificity obtained in cross-validation and 80%/75% obtained in testing.

Exclusion was applied to patients with uncontrolled infections, other autoimmune diseases, pregnancy or lactation. Diagnoses relied on clinical symptoms, serum thyroxine and TRAb, thyroid ultrasound and orbital computed tomography. Total RNA was extracted using Trizol reagent, and RNA quality was assessed on an Agilent 2100 Bioanalyzer. For CDR1 and CDR2, the germline V gene (reference sequence) lists MNHNY and SVGAGI. Trimming takes 2 bases from V and 6 bases from J, and the germline ends sit 11 bases apart. Counted from cysteine to phenylalanine, this CDR3 has 14 amino acids. CDR3 DNA only is kept here, 42 bases in frame from base 1. Amplification of TCR beta CDR3 regions was carried out from RNA transcripts. The first round of RT-PCR for the TCR CDR3 was performed with the HTBI primer set and the Qiagen OneStep RT-PCR kit. The libraries were constructed in a second round of multiplex PCR and then size-selected and purified. Paired-end sequencing of the libraries was performed with 100 bp reads on an Illumina HiSeq2000. Concerning the study's data processing: SOAPnuke was used to process the raw data, with reads discarded if the reads contained adapters or uncalled bases, had a mean Phred below 15, or lacked an exact constant-primer or identifier match. COPE v1.2.5 was used to merge the high-quality paired reads, and each unique nucleotide sequence was defined as a clonotype. MiTCR v1.1 was used to align clonotypes to the IMGT TRBV, TRBD and TRBJ reference segments. Analysis was restricted to V-J combinations with a frequency above 0.0001, which covered 98% to 99.2% of repertoires. The TCS score was defined as F50 (clonal expansion) divided by E x V (chaos), with BLOSUM62-based TCRdist calculated between CDR3 peptides within each V-J. Welch's t-statistics and random forest reduced around 510 V-J features to under 15, which were used in a naive Bayes classifier (R e1071). The Morisita-Horn index was used to measure how similar the thyroid and blood repertoires were. TCRdb reprocessed the public reads (quality trimming at Q25 with fastp, clone calling with MiXCR) and kept in-frame beta chains. Here each entry gathers all rows of one CDR3 protein and keeps the most common genes and DNA. The V and J calls were determined by TCRdb, not by the authors. Here the sample has 550,000 to 700,000 distinct CDR3 sequences; more than 45% occur a single time. The ten biggest clones cover over 15% of the sample.

This clonotype came up many times. Its antigen remains undetermined. Per-nucleotide qualities are absent, and no much larger clonotype sits a single base away. The V and J genes are TRBV6-6 and TRBJ1-5; a tentative D call is TRBD1 (5 bases match). The receptor's source is an adult woman with Graves' disease, either hyperthyroidism or ophthalmopathy (not recorded which). Sequencing was done on a sample of peripheral blood or thyroid tissue (not recorded which). The DNA reads as follows: TGTGCCAGCAGTTACGGGGGATGGGGTCAGCCCCAGCATTTT. Protein translation: CASSYGGWGQPQHF.